The rows below give T cell receptor beta chains drawn from one sample of a study of post-analysis software for immune sequencing data. TCRdb fed the PCR reads into MiXCR, producing one record per CDR3 protein. Here the sample spans around 500,000 distinct CDR3 sequences, around a third being singletons. Specimen: blood. These receptors were obtained from a girl between 2 and 17 years old with multiple sclerosis. Both conserved end residues are part of each CDR3. D genes are given only for firm matches.

d_gene,j_gene,v_gene,CDR3aa
TRBD2,TRBJ2-7,TRBV5-4,CASSLGTSGSSYEQYF
TRBD1,TRBJ1-5,TRBV29-1,CSVEGGTAYSNQPQHF
.,TRBJ2-3,TRBV7-2,CASRAGTGEEVRYF
TRBD2,TRBJ2-3,TRBV28,CASSGSGGSTDTQYF
.,TRBJ1-1,TRBV6-5,CASSYRAPNTEAFF
.,TRBJ2-6,TRBV2,CASRGSGTSSGANVLTF
.,TRBJ2-5,TRBV20-1,CSGRKGGETQYF
TRBD2,.,TRBV20-1,CSALPQGGENEQYF
TRBD1,TRBJ1-5,TRBV20-1,CSAREDRDRGRLYSNQPQHF
.,TRBJ2-1,TRBV9,CASSEGLGQFF
TRBD2,TRBJ2-3,TRBV3-1,CASSQLAGGITLGTDTQYF
.,TRBJ2-1,TRBV20-1,CSAILFSSYNEQFF
.,TRBJ1-2,TRBV11-2,CASSLYAGAGGYTF
.,TRBJ2-1,TRBV20-1,CSPERTYSEQFF
.,TRBJ2-5,TRBV5-6,CASSLFGYQETQYF
.,TRBJ2-1,TRBV24-1,CATSDFRQTYNEQFF
.,TRBJ2-5,TRBV7-2,CASSLGVRETQYF